The 5 T cell receptor beta chains in this list originate from one sample, sequenced in a study of T cells in Graves' hyperthyroidism and ophthalmopathy. Amplified regions were TCR beta CDR3 sequences from RNA transcripts. The HTBI set primed first-round TCR CDR3 RT-PCR. Via MiXCR, TCRdb re-called the multiplex PCR reads, giving one row per CDR3 protein. The sample holds roughly 650,000 distinct CDR3 sequences, 16% seen once. Sample: blood. All receptors derive from a woman aged 35 to 49 with Graves' ophthalmopathy.

This clonotype was seen ten or more times. V is TRBV20-1 and J is TRBJ2-1, with D possibly being TRBD2 (6 bases). V was clipped by 1 base and J by 0 bases, with 10 bases between them. The CDR3 runs 15 residues. Germline V gives CDR1 DFQATT, CDR2 SNEGSKA (reference sequence). In DNA form, the CDR3 reads TGCAGTGCTAGAGGGCTAGCGAGCTCCTACAATGAGCAGTTCTTC. Its protein product is CSARGLASSYNEQFF.

The chain couples TRBV4-3 to TRBJ2-4, with unresolved D. Germline CDR1 is LGHNA and CDR2 is YSLEER. The CDR3 runs to 12 residues. V lost 7 bases to trimming and J lost 5 bases, with 9 bases between them. The CDR3 bases are TGCGCCAGCAAGAACAGTCAAAACATTCAGTACTTC. Translation gives CASKNSQNIQYF.

The V gene is TRBV20-1, the J gene TRBJ2-7; D ambiguous. The V end was cut by 3 bases, the J end by 0 bases, with 15 bases between. CDR1 and CDR2 (germline): DFQATT, SNEGSKA (reference sequence). The CDR3 covers 15 residues. The CDR3 spells CSASMAKSPSYEQYF. CDR3 in DNA: TGCAGTGCTAGTATGGCTAAATCCCCCTCCTACGAGCAGTACTTC.

This clonotype has more than one count but fewer than ten. The rearrangement links TRBV2 to TRBJ2-7; D is ambiguous. Trimming took 2 bases from V and 3 from J, leaving 11 bases between them. Germline V gene sequence: CDR1 SNHLY, CDR2 FYNNEI. The CDR3 has 14 amino acids. CDR3 region: CASSEPRPHYEQYF. DNA of the CDR3: TGTGCCAGCAGTGAACCCCGACCCCACTACGAGCAGTACTTC.

Ten or more counts support this clonotype. This chain connects TRBV28 to TRBJ2-3; D remains ambiguous. V lost 5 bases to trimming and J lost 2 bases, with 8 bases between them. This CDR3 has 13 amino acids. CDR1 is MDHEN and CDR2 is SYDVKM in the germline V gene. The chain's CDR3 is CASSPPHTDTQYF. The CDR3 coding sequence is TGTGCCAGCAGTCCCCCCCACACAGATACGCAGTATTTT.